Shown below are 23 T cell receptor beta chains from a single sample sequenced in a study of PD-1 blockade in classical Hodgkin lymphoma. Time point described: cycle 4 day 1 (C4D1), after five to seven weeks of nivolumab. All the patients suffered relapse after autologous stem cell transplantation, and brentuximab vedotin exposure differed. Produced via immunoSEQ multiplex PCR; TCRdb's table is partial and in-frame only. The sample yields 110,000 or so clones, around 90% seen once. Material: peripheral blood mononuclear cells (PBMCs), obtained before the fourth cycle of nivolumab. The receptor set was obtained from a human donor with classical Hodgkin lymphoma.

V and J are TRBV5-1 and TRBJ1-4; possibly TRBD1 for D (5 bases). Trimming cost V 4 bases and J 6 bases, with 13 bases left between them. CDR1 is SGHRS and CDR2 is YFSETQ in the germline V gene. The CDR3 runs 14 residues. In nucleotides, the CDR3 is TGCGCCAGCAGCGCGGGGGAGGTGGATGAAAAACTGTTTTTT. It yields the protein CASSAGEVDEKLFF.

The rearrangement links TRBV7-6 to TRBJ2-3; the match to TRBD2 covers 7 bases. Germline trimming cut 4 bases from V and 0 bases from J; bases unmatched to any gene: 7. From germline, CDR1 is SGHVS and CDR2 FNYEAQ. The CDR3 is 16 amino acids. The CDR3 DNA follows: TGTGCCAGCAGCTCAACTAGCGCCGCTAGCACAGATACGCAGTATTTT. Protein: CASSSTSAASTDTQYF.

This chain connects TRBV9 to TRBJ1-2; TRBD1 aligns across 10 bases. The ends lost 2 bases at V and 8 bases at J; junction bases unmatched: 12. CDR3 length: 16 amino acids. Germline CDR1 SGDLS, CDR2 YYNGEE. CDR3 nucleotides: TGTGCCAGCAGCGTGTTTGGGACAGGGGAAAGGTGGGGCTACACCTTC. This gives the protein CASSVFGTGERWGYTF. Drawing the rest from reference TRBV9 and TRBJ1-2, the complete variable domain is DSGVTQTPKHLITATGQRVTLRCSPRSGDLSVYWYQQSLDQGLQFLIQYYNGEERAKGNILERFSAQQFPDLHSELNLSSLELGDSALYFCASSVFGTGERWGYTFGSGTRLTVV.

The V gene is TRBV27, the J gene TRBJ2-7, with D unclear. The germline V gene has CDR1 MNHEY and CDR2 SMNVEV (reference sequence). This CDR3 is built from 16 residues. Trimming stripped 5 bases from V and 1 base from J, with 18 bases between. CDR3: CASSPRLFAVSYEQYF. The CDR3 nucleotides are TGTGCCAGCAGTCCCCGACTCTTCGCAGTTTCCTACGAGCAGTACTTC.

The chain recombines TRBV5-6 with TRBJ2-7; 10 bases agree with TRBD1. J lost 2 bases, V lost 5 bases, and 7 bases had no gene match. CDR1 and CDR2 (germline): SGHDT, YYEEEE. The CDR3 consists of 15 residues. The CDR3 protein is CASSNLGQGTYEQYF. DNA of the CDR3: TGTGCCAGCAGTAACCTGGGACAGGGGACCTACGAGCAGTACTTC.

The chain is built from TRBV5-4 and TRBJ2-1; D remains ambiguous. The CDR3 runs 16 residues. V shed 0 bases and J shed 0 bases, with 10 bases lying between them. CDR1 and CDR2 from the germline V gene are SGHNT and YYREEE (reference sequence). CDR3 in amino acids: CASSLEQRSSYNEQFF. The CDR3 DNA sequence: TGTGCCAGCAGCTTGGAGCAAAGAAGCTCCTACAATGAGCAGTTCTTC.

The chain employs TRBV28 and TRBJ2-7; D is uncertain. V was shortened by 3 bases and J by 3 bases, with 6 bases between the two germline ends. This CDR3 region has 12 residues. Germline CDR1 and CDR2: MDHEN and SYDVKM. In DNA, the CDR3 is TGTGCCAGCAGTTTTTCCGTCTACGAGCAGTACTTC. Encoded protein: CASSFSVYEQYF.

V usage is TRBV5-4 and J usage is TRBJ2-1, with 11 nucleotides matching TRBD2. Trimming at V came to 0 bases and at J to 7 bases, leaving 3 bases not matched to a gene. The CDR3 runs 15 residues. Germline-derived CDR1 and CDR2 are SGHNT and YYREEE (reference sequence). CDR3 sequence: CASSLGLAGFNEQFF. The CDR3, as DNA: TGTGCCAGCAGCTTGGGACTAGCGGGATTTAATGAGCAGTTCTTC.

The chain links TRBV28 to TRBJ2-7, with TRBD2 matching 8 bases. The V segment lost 6 bases and the J segment 7 bases; nucleotides outside the gene matches: 14. Germline CDR1 reads MDHEN; CDR2 reads SYDVKM. The length of the CDR3 is 15 residues. The CDR3 loop is CASSPAGGGPDEQYF. CDR3 DNA: TGTGCCAGCAGCCCGGCGGGGGGAGGGCCGGATGAGCAGTACTTC.

The chain links TRBV6-5 to TRBJ2-7, with D possibly TRBD2 on 5 matching bases. Germline V gives CDR1 MNHEY, CDR2 SVGAGI. V lost 6 bases, J lost 7 bases, and 19 bases lay in between. The CDR3 is 14 amino acids. The CDR3 sequence: CASRADIGGVEQYF. CDR3 nucleotide sequence: TGTGCCAGCAGAGCGGATATAGGAGGTGTGGAGCAGTACTTC.

This clone was detected once. The chain has TRBV11-2 and TRBJ2-2, with no clear D. V gave up 3 bases and J gave up 7 bases, with 18 bases separating them. The CDR3 extends over 16 amino acids. From germline, CDR1 is SGHAT and CDR2 FQNNGV. The CDR3: CASSFLQLAKFGELFF. The CDR3 DNA follows: TGTGCCAGCAGCTTCCTCCAGTTGGCCAAATTCGGGGAGCTGTTTTTT.

V is TRBV5-4 and J is TRBJ1-1; possibly TRBD1 for D (5 bases). The CDR3 spans 15 residues. CDR1 and CDR2 (germline): SGHNT, YYREEE (reference sequence). Deletions cut 0 bases from V and 5 bases from J, with 14 bases between. This CDR3 reads CASSLGLAGRTEAFF. CDR3 sequence (DNA): TGTGCCAGCAGCTTGGGCTTGGCGGGGCGGACTGAAGCTTTCTTT.

The chain joins TRBV5-5 to TRBJ1-5; D is uncertain. In germline, CDR1 is SGHKS, CDR2 YYEKEE (reference sequence). V was pared by 1 base and J by 4 bases, with 6 bases between. The CDR3 extends over 13 amino acids. The chain's CDR3 is CASSLYINQPQHF. In DNA, the CDR3 is TGTGCCAGCAGCTTGTACATAAATCAGCCCCAGCATTTT.

The V call is TRBV19, the J call TRBJ2-1; 9 nucleotides agree with TRBD1. Germline loops: CDR1 LNHDA, CDR2 SQIVND (reference sequence). The CDR3 runs 16 residues. Trimming at V came to 5 bases and at J to 2 bases, leaving 7 bases not matched to a gene. The CDR3 is CASSLYRGRTYNEQFF. CDR3 DNA: TGTGCCAGTAGTCTCTACAGGGGGCGGACCTACAATGAGCAGTTCTTC.

The rearrangement uses TRBV11-1 and TRBJ2-7, with 8 bases that match TRBD1. The germline V gene has CDR1 SGHAT and CDR2 FQDESV (reference sequence). V gave up 5 bases and J gave up 2 bases; unmatched junction bases: 11. This CDR3 comprises 16 residues. The CDR3 region is CASSHEFRGLPYEQYF. DNA for the CDR3: TGTGCCAGCAGCCATGAGTTCAGGGGGCTCCCCTACGAGCAGTACTTC.

The chain uses TRBV25-1 and TRBJ1-1; weak D call: TRBD1 (5 bases). The CDR3 is made up of 13 amino acids. Germline V gene sequence: CDR1 MGHDK, CDR2 SYGVNS. Trimming took 8 bases from V and 0 from J, leaving 10 bases between them. DNA of the CDR3: TGTGCCAGCGGGGGAGACGTGAACACTGAAGCTTTCTTT. Its protein is CASGGDVNTEAFF.

This sequence joins TRBV15 and TRBJ1-4, with D possibly matching TRBD1 (5 bases). The CDR3 totals 19 residues. V was shortened by 1 base and J by 2 bases, with 20 bases between the two germline ends. Germline loops: CDR1 LNHNV, CDR2 YYDKDF (reference sequence). The CDR3 DNA reads as TGTGCCACCAGCAGAGGAGGGGCTCCCGTCGGCGGCACTAATGAAAAACTGTTTTTT. Protein product: CATSRGGAPVGGTNEKLFF.

The chain uses TRBV7-2 and TRBJ2-3; 11 bases line up with TRBD1. V trimming: 4 bases; J trimming: 3 bases; junction bases outside the gene matches: 9. This CDR3 spans 17 amino acids. Germline CDR1 is SGHTA and CDR2 is FQGNSA. This chain's CDR3 is CASSSIPGQGGTDTQYF. In DNA form, the CDR3 reads TGTGCCAGCAGCTCCATCCCGGGACAGGGGGGGACAGATACGCAGTATTTT.

The V and J genes are TRBV27 and TRBJ2-1; unclear D gene. Germline V gene data show CDR1 as MNHEY and CDR2 as SMNVEV (reference sequence). V shed 0 bases and J shed 5 bases, with 11 bases lying between them. This CDR3 region has 15 residues. The chain's CDR3 is CASSLSRWGNNEQFF. The CDR3 DNA reads TGTGCCAGCAGTTTATCAAGGTGGGGAAACAATGAGCAGTTCTTC.

This sequence joins TRBV7-8 and TRBJ2-7, with a possible D match to TRBD2 (7 bases). The germline CDR1 and CDR2 sequences are SGHVS and FQNEAQ. This CDR3 is built from 16 residues. Trimming left V 1 base short and J 6 bases short, with 19 bases between. The DNA of the CDR3 is TGTGCCAGCAGCTTAGGAGTAGGGGGACTAAAGGTCGAGCAGTACTTC. It specifies CASSLGVGGLKVEQYF.

This chain uses TRBV6-5 with TRBJ2-1; 9 positions match TRBD2. Germline loops: CDR1 MNHEY, CDR2 SVGAGI. The CDR3 is 15 amino acids. Trimming cost V 7 bases and J 3 bases; bases outside gene matches: 7. The CDR3 loop is CASNTAGGIYNEQFF. DNA of the CDR3: TGTGCCAGCAATACAGCGGGAGGAATCTACAATGAGCAGTTCTTC.

CDR3: CASSAQILTESSYNEQFF. The CDR3 coding sequence is TGTGCCAGCAGCGCCCAGATTCTTACGGAAAGCTCCTACAATGAGCAGTTCTTC. V gene TRBV7-2 combines with J gene TRBJ2-1; D unresolved. The CDR3 is made up of 18 amino acids. The germline CDR1 and CDR2 sequences are SGHTA and FQGNSA. V was shortened by 5 bases and J by 0 bases, with 20 bases between the two germline ends.

This sequence joins TRBV7-6 and TRBJ2-7; the match to TRBD1 covers 10 bases. V dropped 3 bases and J dropped 2; count of bases not matched to a gene: 1. The germline V gene encodes CDR1 SGHVS and CDR2 FNYEAQ. This CDR3 comprises 14 residues. CDR3 sequence reads: CASSFDRGPYEQYF. The CDR3 DNA reads as TGTGCCAGCAGCTTCGACAGGGGGCCCTACGAGCAGTACTTC. Full variable domain (outside the CDR3, taken from reference TRBV7-6 and TRBJ2-7): GAGVSQSPRYKVTKRGQDVALRCDPISGHVSLYWYRQALGQGPEFLTYFNYEAQQDKSGLPNDRFSAERPEGSISTLTIQRTEQRDSAMYRCASSFDRGPYEQYFGPGTRLTVT.